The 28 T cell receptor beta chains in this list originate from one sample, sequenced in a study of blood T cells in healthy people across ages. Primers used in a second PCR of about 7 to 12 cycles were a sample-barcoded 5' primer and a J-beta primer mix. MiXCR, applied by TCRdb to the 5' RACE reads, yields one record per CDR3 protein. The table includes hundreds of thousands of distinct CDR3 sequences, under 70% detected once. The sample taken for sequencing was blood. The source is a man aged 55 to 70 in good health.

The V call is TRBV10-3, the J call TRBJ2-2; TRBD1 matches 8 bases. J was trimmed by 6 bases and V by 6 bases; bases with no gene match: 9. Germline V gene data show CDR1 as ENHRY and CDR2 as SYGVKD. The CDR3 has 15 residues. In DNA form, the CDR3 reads TGTGCCATCAGGGCCGGGACAGGTTCCTCCGGGGAGCTGTTTTTT. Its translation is CAIRAGTGSSGELFF.

The CDR3: CALRFGGKETQYF. CDR3 sequence (DNA): TGCGCCCTGCGATTTGGTGGGAAAGAGACCCAGTACTTC. This chain links TRBV20-1 with TRBJ2-5; D not resolved. The CDR3 has 13 residues. Germline CDR1 reads DFQATT; CDR2 reads SNEGSKA (reference sequence).

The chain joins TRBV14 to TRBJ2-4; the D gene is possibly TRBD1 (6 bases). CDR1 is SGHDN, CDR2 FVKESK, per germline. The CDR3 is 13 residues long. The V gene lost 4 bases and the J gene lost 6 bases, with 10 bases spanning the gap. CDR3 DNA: TGTGCCAGCAGCCTCAGGGGTGGAAACATTCAGTACTTC. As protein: CASSLRGGNIQYF.

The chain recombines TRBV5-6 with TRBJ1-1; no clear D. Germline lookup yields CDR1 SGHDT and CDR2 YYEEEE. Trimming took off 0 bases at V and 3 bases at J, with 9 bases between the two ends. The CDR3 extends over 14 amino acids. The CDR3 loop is CASSLAGGDTEAFF. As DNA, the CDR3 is TGTGCCAGCAGCTTGGCGGGCGGGGACACTGAAGCTTTCTTT.

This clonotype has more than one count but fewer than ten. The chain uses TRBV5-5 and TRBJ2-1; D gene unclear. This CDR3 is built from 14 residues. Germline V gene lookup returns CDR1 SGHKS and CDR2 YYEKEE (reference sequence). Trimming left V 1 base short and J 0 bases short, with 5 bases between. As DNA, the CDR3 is TGTGCCAGCAGCTTGCCGAGCTCCTACAATGAGCAGTTCTTC. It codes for CASSLPSSYNEQFF.

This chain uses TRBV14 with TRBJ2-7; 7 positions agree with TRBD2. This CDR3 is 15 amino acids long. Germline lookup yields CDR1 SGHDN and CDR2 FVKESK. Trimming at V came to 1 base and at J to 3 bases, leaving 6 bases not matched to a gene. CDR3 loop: CASSQVGRGIYEQYF. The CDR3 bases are TGTGCCAGCAGCCAAGTTGGGCGGGGGATCTACGAGCAGTACTTC.

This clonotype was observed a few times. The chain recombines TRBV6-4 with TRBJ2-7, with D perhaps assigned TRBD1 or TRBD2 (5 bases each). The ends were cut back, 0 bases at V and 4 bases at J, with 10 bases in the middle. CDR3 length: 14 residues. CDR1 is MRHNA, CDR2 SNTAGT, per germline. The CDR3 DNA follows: TGTGCCAGCAGTGACTCCGGGACCAAATACGAGCAGTACTTC. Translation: CASSDSGTKYEQYF.

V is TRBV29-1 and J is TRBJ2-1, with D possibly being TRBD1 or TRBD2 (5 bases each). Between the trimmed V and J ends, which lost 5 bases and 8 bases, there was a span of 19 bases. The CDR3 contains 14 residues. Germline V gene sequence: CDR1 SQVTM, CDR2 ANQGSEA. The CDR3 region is CSVPDRGRRDEQFF. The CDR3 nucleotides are TGCAGCGTTCCCGATAGGGGTAGGCGGGATGAGCAGTTCTTC.

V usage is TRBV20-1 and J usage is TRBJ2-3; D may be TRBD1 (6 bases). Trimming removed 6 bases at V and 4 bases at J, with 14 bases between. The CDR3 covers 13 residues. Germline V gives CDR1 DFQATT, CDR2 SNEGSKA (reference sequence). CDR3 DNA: TGCAGTGCCAAGGACCAGGGGTCAGATACGCAGTATTTT. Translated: CSAKDQGSDTQYF.

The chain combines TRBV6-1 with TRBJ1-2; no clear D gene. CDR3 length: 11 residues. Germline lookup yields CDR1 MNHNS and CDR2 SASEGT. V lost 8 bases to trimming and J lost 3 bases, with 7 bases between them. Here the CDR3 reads CASGEDYGYTF. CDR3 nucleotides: TGTGCCAGCGGGGAGGACTATGGCTACACCTTC.

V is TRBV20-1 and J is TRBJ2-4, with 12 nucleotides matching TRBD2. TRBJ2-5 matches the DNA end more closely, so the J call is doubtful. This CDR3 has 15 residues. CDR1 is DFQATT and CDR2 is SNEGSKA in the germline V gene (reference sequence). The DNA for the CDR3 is TGCAGTGTCGTTCCGACTAGCGGGGGTAGAGAGACCCAGTACTTC. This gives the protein CSVVPTSGGRETQYF.

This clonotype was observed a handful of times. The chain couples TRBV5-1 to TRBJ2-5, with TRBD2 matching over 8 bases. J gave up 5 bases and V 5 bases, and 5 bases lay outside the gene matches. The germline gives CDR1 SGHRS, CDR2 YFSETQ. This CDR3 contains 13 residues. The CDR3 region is CASRTGLVETQYF. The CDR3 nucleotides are TGCGCCAGCAGAACGGGACTAGTGGAGACCCAGTACTTC.

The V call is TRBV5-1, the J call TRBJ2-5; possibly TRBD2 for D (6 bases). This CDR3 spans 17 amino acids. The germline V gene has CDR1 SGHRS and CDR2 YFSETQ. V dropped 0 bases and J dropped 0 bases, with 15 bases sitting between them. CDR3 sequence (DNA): TGCGCCAGCAGCTTGGTTTTCGGGACTGAGTACCAAGAGACCCAGTACTTC. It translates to CASSLVFGTEYQETQYF.

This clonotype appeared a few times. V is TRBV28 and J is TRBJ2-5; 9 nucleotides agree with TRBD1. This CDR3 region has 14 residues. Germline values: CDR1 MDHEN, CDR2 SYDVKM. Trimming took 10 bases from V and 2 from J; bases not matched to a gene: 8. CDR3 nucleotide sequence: TGTGCCACCGTCGGACAGGGGTATCAAGAGACCCAGTACTTC. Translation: CATVGQGYQETQYF.

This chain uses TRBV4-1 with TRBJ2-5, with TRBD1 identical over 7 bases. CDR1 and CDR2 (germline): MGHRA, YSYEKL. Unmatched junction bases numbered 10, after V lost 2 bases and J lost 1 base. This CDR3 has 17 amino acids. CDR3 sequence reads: CASSQSGTVTGQETQYF. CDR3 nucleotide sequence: TGCGCCAGCAGCCAATCCGGGACAGTAACAGGCCAAGAGACCCAGTACTTC.

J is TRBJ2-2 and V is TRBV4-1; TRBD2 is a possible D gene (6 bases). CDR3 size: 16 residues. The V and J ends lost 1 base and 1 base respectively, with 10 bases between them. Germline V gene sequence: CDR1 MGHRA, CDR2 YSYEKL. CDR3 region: CASSQVGRGNTGELFF. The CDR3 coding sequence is TGCGCCAGCAGCCAAGTTGGGCGGGGGAACACCGGGGAGCTGTTTTTT.

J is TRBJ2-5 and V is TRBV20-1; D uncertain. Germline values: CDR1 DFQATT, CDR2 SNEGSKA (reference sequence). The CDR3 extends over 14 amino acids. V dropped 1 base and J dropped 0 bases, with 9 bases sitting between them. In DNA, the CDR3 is TGCAGTGCTAGAGCTGGGCAGTACCAAGAGACCCAGTACTTC. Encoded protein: CSARAGQYQETQYF.

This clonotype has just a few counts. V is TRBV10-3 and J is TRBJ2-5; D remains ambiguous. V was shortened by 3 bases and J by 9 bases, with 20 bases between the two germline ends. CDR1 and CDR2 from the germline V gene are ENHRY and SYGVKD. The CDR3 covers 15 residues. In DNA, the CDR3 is TGTGCCATCAGTGACCCAGACTCCCCCCAAGTCGCCCAGTACTTC. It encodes CAISDPDSPQVAQYF.

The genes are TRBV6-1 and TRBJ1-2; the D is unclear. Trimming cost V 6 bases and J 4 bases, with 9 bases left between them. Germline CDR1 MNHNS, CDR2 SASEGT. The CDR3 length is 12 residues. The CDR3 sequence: CASRGLGYGYTF. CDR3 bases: TGTGCCAGCAGGGGGTTAGGCTATGGCTACACCTTC.

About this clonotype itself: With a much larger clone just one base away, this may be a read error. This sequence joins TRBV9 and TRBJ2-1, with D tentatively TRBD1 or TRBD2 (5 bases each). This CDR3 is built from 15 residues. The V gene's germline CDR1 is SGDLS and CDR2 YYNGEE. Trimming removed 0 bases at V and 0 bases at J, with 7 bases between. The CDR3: CASSVGGISYNEQFF. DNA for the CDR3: TGTGCCAGCAGCGTAGGGGGGATCTCCTACAATGAGCAGTTCTTC.

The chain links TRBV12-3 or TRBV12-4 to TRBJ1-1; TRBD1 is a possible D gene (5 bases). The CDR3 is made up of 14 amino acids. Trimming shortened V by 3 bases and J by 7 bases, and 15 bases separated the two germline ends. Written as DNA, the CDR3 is TGTGCCAGCAGTTTGGATGGGTTAAGGGGTGAAGCTTTCTTT. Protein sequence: CASSLDGLRGEAFF.

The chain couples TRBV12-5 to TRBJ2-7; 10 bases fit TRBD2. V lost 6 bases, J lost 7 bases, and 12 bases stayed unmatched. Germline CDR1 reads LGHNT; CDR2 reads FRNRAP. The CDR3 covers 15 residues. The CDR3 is CASGRSGGASSEQYF. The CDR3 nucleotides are TGTGCTAGTGGGAGAAGCGGGGGGGCCTCCAGTGAGCAGTACTTC.

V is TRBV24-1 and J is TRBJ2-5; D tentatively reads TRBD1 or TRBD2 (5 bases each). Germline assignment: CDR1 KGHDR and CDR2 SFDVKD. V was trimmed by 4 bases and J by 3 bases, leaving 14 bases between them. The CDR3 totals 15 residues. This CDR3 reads CATSDPAMGEETQYF. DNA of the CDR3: TGTGCCACCAGTGACCCTGCCATGGGGGAAGAGACCCAGTACTTC.

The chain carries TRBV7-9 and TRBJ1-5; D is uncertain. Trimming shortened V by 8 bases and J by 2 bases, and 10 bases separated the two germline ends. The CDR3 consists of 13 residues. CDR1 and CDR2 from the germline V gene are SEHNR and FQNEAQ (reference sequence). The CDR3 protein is CASASGGNQPQHF. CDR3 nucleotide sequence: TGTGCCAGCGCCTCAGGCGGCAATCAGCCCCAGCATTTT. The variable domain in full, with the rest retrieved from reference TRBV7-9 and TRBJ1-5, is DTGVSQNPRHKITKRGQNVTFRCDPISEHNRLYWYRQTLGQGPEFLTYFQNEAQLEKSRLLSDRFSAERPKGSFSTLEIQRTEQGDSAMYLCASASGGNQPQHFGDGTRLSIL.

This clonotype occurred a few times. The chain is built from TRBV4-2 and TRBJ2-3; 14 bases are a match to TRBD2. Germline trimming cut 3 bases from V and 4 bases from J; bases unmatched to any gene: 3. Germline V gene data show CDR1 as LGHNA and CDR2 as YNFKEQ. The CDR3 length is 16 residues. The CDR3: CASSQGTSGGSDTQYF. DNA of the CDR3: TGTGCCAGCAGCCAGGGGACTAGCGGGGGCTCAGATACGCAGTATTTT.

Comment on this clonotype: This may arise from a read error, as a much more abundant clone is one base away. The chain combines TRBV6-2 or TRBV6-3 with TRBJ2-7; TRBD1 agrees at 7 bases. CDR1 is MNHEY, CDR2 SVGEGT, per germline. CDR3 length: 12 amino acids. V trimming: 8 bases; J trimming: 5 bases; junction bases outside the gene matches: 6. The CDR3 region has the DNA TGTGCCAGCCGCCTCGACAGGGACGAGCAGTACTTC. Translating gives CASRLDRDEQYF.

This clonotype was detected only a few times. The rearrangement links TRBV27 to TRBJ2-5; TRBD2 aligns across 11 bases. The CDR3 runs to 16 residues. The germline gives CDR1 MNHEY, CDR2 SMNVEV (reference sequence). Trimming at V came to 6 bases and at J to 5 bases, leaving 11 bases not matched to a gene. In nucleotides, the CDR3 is TGTGCCAGCAGGGCCTATAGCGGGGGGGCCTTGGAGACCCAGTACTTC. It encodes CASRAYSGGALETQYF.

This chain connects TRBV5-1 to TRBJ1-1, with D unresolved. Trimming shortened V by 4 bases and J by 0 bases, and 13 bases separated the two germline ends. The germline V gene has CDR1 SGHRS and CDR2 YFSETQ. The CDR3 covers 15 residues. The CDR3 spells CASSQATRMNTEAFF. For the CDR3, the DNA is TGCGCCAGCAGCCAAGCCACACGGATGAACACTGAAGCTTTCTTT.